These 19 T cell receptor beta chains were all obtained from the same sample, sequenced in a study of T cell responses to AZD1222 COVID-19 vaccine. The assay was immunoSEQ multiplex PCR, and TCRdb's table has in-frame clones only and misses some. The data show approximately 65,000 clones, with about 88% seen just once and roughly 8.3% held by the top ten. The sequenced sample was peripheral blood, obtained on day 0 of AZD1222 vaccination. Receptors were obtained from an adult in good health.

This clone appeared a single time. The identical CDR3 is also encoded by other nucleotide sequences in the sample. The CDR3 reads CASSDIGYTF. Written as DNA, the CDR3 is TGTGCCAGTAGCGATATAGGCTACACCTTC. The rearrangement uses TRBV19 and TRBJ1-2; D gene uncertain. This CDR3 has 10 residues. Deletions cut 6 bases from V and 8 bases from J, with 7 bases between. Germline V gene lookup returns CDR1 LNHDA and CDR2 SQIVND (reference sequence).

The chain recombines TRBV6-5 with TRBJ1-2; 7 positions match TRBD1. Losses at the gene ends were 7 bases for V and 8 bases for J; bases not matched to a gene: 10. Germline V gene lookup returns CDR1 MNHEY and CDR2 SVGAGI. CDR3 length: 13 residues. The CDR3 DNA follows: TGTGCCAGCAATACAGGGGCCTCAGGGGGCTACACCTTC. Its protein is CASNTGASGGYTF.

V usage is TRBV28 and J usage is TRBJ1-2; maybe TRBD1 (5 bases). Trimming left V 0 bases short and J 8 bases short, with 13 bases between. The germline V gene has CDR1 MDHEN and CDR2 SYDVKM. The length of the CDR3 is 14 residues. The CDR3 DNA is TGTGCCAGCAGTTTATGGCGGGGGATTCGGGGCTACACCTTC. Translated, it gives CASSLWRGIRGYTF.

The chain's CDR3 is CASTTWTEGDYTDTQYF. In DNA, the CDR3 is TGTGCCAGCACCACATGGACCGAGGGAGATTATACAGATACGCAGTATTTT. The V and J genes are TRBV28 and TRBJ2-3, with a weak D call TRBD2 (5 bases). Germline V lookup: CDR1 MDHEN, CDR2 SYDVKM. Between the trimmed V and J ends, which lost 7 bases and 3 bases, there was a span of 23 bases. This CDR3 contains 17 residues.

The CDR3 nucleotides are TGCGCCAGCAGCCTCGGACTAGCAGCGGGGTCATTGCCCTACGAGCAGTACTTC. Translating it yields CASSLGLAAGSLPYEQYF. V usage is TRBV5-1 and J usage is TRBJ2-7; 8 bases fit TRBD2. CDR3 length: 18 amino acids. Trimming at V came to 4 bases and at J to 2 bases, leaving 17 bases not matched to a gene. The germline V gene encodes CDR1 SGHRS and CDR2 YFSETQ. The complete variable domain, with remaining parts taken from reference TRBV5-1 and TRBJ2-7, reads KAGVTQTPRYLIKTRGQQVTLSCSPISGHRSVSWYQQTPGQGLQFLFEYFSETQRNKGNFPGRFSGRQFSNSRSEMNVSTLELGDSALYLCASSLGLAAGSLPYEQYFGPGTRLTVT.

The rearrangement uses TRBV5-4 and TRBJ1-1; D might be TRBD1 (5 bases). The CDR3 consists of 13 residues. Germline assignment: CDR1 SGHNT and CDR2 YYREEE (reference sequence). Between the trimmed V and J ends, which lost 7 bases and 3 bases, there was a span of 13 bases. The CDR3 DNA reads TGTGCCAGCGCTGTGACAGCTCACACTGAAGCTTTCTTT. Protein product: CASAVTAHTEAFF.

The chain combines TRBV11-2 with TRBJ2-7; D not certain. Germline values: CDR1 SGHAT, CDR2 FQNNGV. V was trimmed by 5 bases and J by 3 bases, leaving 17 bases between them. The CDR3 sequence is 15 residues long. This CDR3 reads CASSTTDAAVYEQYF. CDR3 coding DNA: TGTGCCAGCAGCACCACAGACGCGGCGGTCTACGAGCAGTACTTC.

This clone was seen a few times. V usage is TRBV28 and J usage is TRBJ1-1; D is ambiguous. V was cut by 5 bases and J by 4 bases, with 11 bases left in between. CDR1 is MDHEN, CDR2 SYDVKM, per germline. The CDR3 has 13 residues. The CDR3 bases are TGTGCCAGCAGTCAGGACCAGACCACTGAAGCTTTCTTT. This gives the protein CASSQDQTTEAFF.

This clone was seen only a few times. This chain links TRBV19 with TRBJ1-4; D remains unclear. V lost 7 bases and J lost 7, with 16 bases in between. Per the germline V gene, CDR1 is LNHDA and CDR2 is SQIVND (reference sequence). This CDR3 has 14 amino acids. The DNA for the CDR3 is TGTGCCAGTAACCCTCAGGCGGCGGGTGAAAAACTGTTTTTT. It yields the protein CASNPQAAGEKLFF.

CDR3 nucleotides: TGTGCCAGTAGTATCGGACAGGGTAGGAATCAGCCCCAGCATTTT. Amino acids: CASSIGQGRNQPQHF. This chain joins TRBV19 and TRBJ1-5; 8 bases align to TRBD1. The V segment lost 3 bases and the J segment 4 bases; nucleotides outside the gene matches: 5. Germline CDR1 and CDR2: LNHDA and SQIVND (reference sequence). The CDR3 is 15 amino acids.

This chain links TRBV18 with TRBJ2-3, with 11 bases fitting TRBD2. The CDR3 has 16 amino acids. V trimming: 2 bases; J trimming: 6 bases; junction bases outside the gene matches: 7. Germline assignment: CDR1 KGHSH and CDR2 LQKENI. CDR3 DNA: TGTGCCAGCTCACCAACGGTCGCTAGCGGGAGGGATACGCAGTATTTT. Translated, it gives CASSPTVASGRDTQYF.

This clone was counted only a few times. The chain combines TRBV5-1 with TRBJ1-5; tentative D call: TRBD1 (6 bases). This CDR3 region has 15 residues. V was pared by 0 bases and J by 6 bases, with 13 bases between. Germline V gives CDR1 SGHRS, CDR2 YFSETQ. CDR3 bases: TGCGCCAGCAGCTTGGGGGACCTACAGGGTCAGCCCCAGCATTTT. Translating gives CASSLGDLQGQPQHF.

The table lists this clone with a few counts. The chain carries TRBV19 and TRBJ2-1; D assignment may be TRBD1 or TRBD2 (5 bases each). V was pared by 6 bases and J by 5 bases, with 11 bases between. CDR1 and CDR2 from the germline V gene are LNHDA and SQIVND (reference sequence). The CDR3 is 13 amino acids. CDR3 in amino acids: CASSLGPNNEQFF. The CDR3 bases are TGTGCCAGTAGCTTGGGACCGAACAATGAGCAGTTCTTC. Together with reference TRBV19 and TRBJ2-1, the CDR3 gives the full variable domain: DGGITQSPKYLFRKEGQNVTLSCEQNLNHDAMYWYRQDPGQGLRLIYYSQIVNDFQKGDIAEGYSVSREKKESFPLTVTSAQKNPTAFYLCASSLGPNNEQFFGPGTRLTVL.

The V gene is TRBV7-3, the J gene TRBJ2-2, with TRBD2 as a possible D gene (7 bases). This CDR3 has 17 residues. V lost 4 bases to trimming and J lost 0 bases, with 15 bases between them. Germline V gene data show CDR1 as SGHTA and CDR2 as FQGTGA. CDR3 sequence (DNA): TGTGCCAGCAGCTCCCTCCCGGGGGGCCCGAACACCGGGGAGCTGTTTTTT. It translates to CASSSLPGGPNTGELFF.

The chain combines TRBV30 with TRBJ1-2, with TRBD1 identical over 9 bases. Germline V gene data show CDR1 as GTSNPN and CDR2 as SVGIG (reference sequence). Germline trimming cut 3 bases from V and 6 bases from J; bases unmatched to any gene: 5. The length of the CDR3 is 13 residues. CDR3 amino acids: CAWSPGTGNGYTF. CDR3 nucleotide sequence: TGTGCCTGGAGCCCCGGGACAGGGAATGGCTACACCTTC.

This clone was detected only once. The CDR3 region is CASSLPTSIYEQYF. In nucleotides, the CDR3 is TGTGCCAGCAGCTTACCGACTAGTATCTACGAGCAGTACTTC. The gene calls are TRBV7-9 and TRBJ2-7; a weak D match, TRBD2 (6 bases). Trimming cost V 2 bases and J 3 bases, with 11 bases left between them. This CDR3 spans 14 amino acids. Per germline, CDR1 SEHNR and CDR2 FQNEAQ (reference sequence).

This clone was observed a few times. V and J are TRBV2 and TRBJ1-5; D perhaps matches TRBD1 (5 bases). Germline V gene lookup returns CDR1 SNHLY and CDR2 FYNNEI. This CDR3 has 15 residues. V was shortened by 1 base and J by 3 bases, with 10 bases between the two germline ends. The CDR3 loop reads CASSEGQGPNQPQHF. DNA for the CDR3: TGTGCCAGCAGTGAAGGCCAGGGCCCCAATCAGCCCCAGCATTTT.

The V gene is TRBV7-8, the J gene TRBJ2-7; the D is unclear. The germline gives CDR1 SGHVS, CDR2 FQNEAQ. V lost 0 bases, J lost 2 bases, and 5 bases lay in between. This CDR3 is built from 13 residues. The DNA of the CDR3 is TGTGCCAGCAGCTTAGCTGGTACCTACGAGCAGTACTTC. The encoded protein is CASSLAGTYEQYF.

This chain joins TRBV30 and TRBJ1-5; 8 nucleotides match TRBD1. The CDR3 sequence is 15 residues long. V trimming: 2 bases; J trimming: 0 bases; junction bases outside the gene matches: 3. Germline lookup yields CDR1 GTSNPN and CDR2 SVGIG (reference sequence). The CDR3 nucleotides are TGTGCCTGGAGTCGGACAGGGCATAGCAATCAGCCCCAGCATTTT. Translated: CAWSRTGHSNQPQHF.